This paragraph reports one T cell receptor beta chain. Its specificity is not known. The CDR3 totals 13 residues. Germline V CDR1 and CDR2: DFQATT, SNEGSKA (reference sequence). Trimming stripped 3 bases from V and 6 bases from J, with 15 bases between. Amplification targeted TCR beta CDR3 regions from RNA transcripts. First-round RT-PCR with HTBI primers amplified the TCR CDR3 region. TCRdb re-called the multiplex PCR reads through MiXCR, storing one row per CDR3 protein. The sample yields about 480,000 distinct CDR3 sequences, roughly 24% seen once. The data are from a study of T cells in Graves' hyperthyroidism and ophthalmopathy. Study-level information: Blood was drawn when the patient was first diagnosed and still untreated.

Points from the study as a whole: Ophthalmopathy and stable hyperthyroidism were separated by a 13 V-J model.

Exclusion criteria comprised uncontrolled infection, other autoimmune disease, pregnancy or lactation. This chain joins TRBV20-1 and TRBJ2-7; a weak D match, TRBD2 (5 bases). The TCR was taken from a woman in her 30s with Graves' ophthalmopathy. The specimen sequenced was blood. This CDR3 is CSASWDLEGEQYF. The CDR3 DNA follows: TGCAGTGCTAGTTGGGATCTAGAGGGCGAGCAGTACTTC.